Included here is one T cell receptor (beta chain) sequence, with context. What it binds is unknown. The data were obtained in a study of cytomegalovirus exposure and HLA in healthy donors. Study-wide points: It was reportedly the case that the classifier diagnosed cytomegalovirus status with high specificity and sensitivity. When the data were analyzed later, several of the most significant clusters appeared to be linked to common viral pathogens. Later analysis identified a missense DCLRE1C variant that was linked to TCR beta V- and J-gene trimming. Some public TCRs appeared in many individuals, while most sequences were rare.

The PCR was carried out with 60 Vbeta primers and 13 Jbeta primers. The repertoire was sequenced with immunoSEQ multiplex PCR; TCRdb's copy has only in-frame clones and lacks some. This listing includes under 70,000 clones. The V and J ends lost 1 base and 7 bases respectively, with 11 bases between them. Germline values: CDR1 SGHTA, CDR2 FQGNSA. This CDR3 has 13 residues. The sequence came from a woman aged 18-29 years in good health and CMV-seronegative. Sequencing input: PBMCs. The chain links TRBV7-2 to TRBJ2-7; D not certain. For the CDR3, the DNA is TGTGCCAGCAGCTTAGGTACCTTACGGGAGCAGTACTTC. It encodes CASSLGTLREQYF.